The 3 T cell receptor beta chains listed next were all sequenced from one sample in a study of type 1 and type 2 diabetes patients. The PCR template was genomic DNA. Multiplex PCR with 30 forward and 13 reverse primers amplified the TCR beta CDR3. TCRdb re-called the multiplex PCR reads with MiXCR, one entry per CDR3 protein. The table records about 250,000 distinct CDR3 sequences, approximately 45% of them present only once. Sample: peripheral blood mononuclear cells (PBMCs). These receptors were collected from a man between 18 and 35 years old with type 2 diabetes.

Concerning this clonotype itself: Without the conserved terminal phenylalanine or tryptophan, this CDR3 likely stems from a read error. This chain connects TRBV7-2 to TRBJ2-3, with D perhaps matching TRBD2 (5 bases). CDR1 is SGHTA, CDR2 FQGNSA, per germline. CDR3 length equals 14 residues. Trimming removed 0 bases from V and 2 bases from J, with 6 bases in between. The CDR3 here is CASSLAGATDTQYS. The CDR3 nucleotides are TGTGCCAGCAGCTTAGCGGGAGCCACAGATACGCAGTATTCT.

The chain joins TRBV2 to TRBJ2-7, with a possible D match to TRBD1 (5 bases). The germline CDR1 and CDR2 sequences are SNHLY and FYNNEI. The CDR3 length is 11 residues. V dropped 9 bases and J dropped 0 bases, with 6 bases sitting between them. CDR3 nucleotide sequence: TGTGCCAGACAGGACTCCTACGAGCAGTACTTC. Its protein product is CARQDSYEQYF.

This clonotype was seen a few times. One junction end disagrees with the germline gene, perhaps due to a read error. The genes are TRBV20-1 and TRBJ1-1, with D possibly matching TRBD1 (6 bases). This CDR3 spans 11 amino acids. Germline V gene data show CDR1 as DFQATT and CDR2 as SNEGSKA (reference sequence). The CDR3 DNA is TGCAGTGCCAGAGCGGACAGCGAAGCTTTCTTT. Residues: CSARADSEAFF.